This section outlines one T cell receptor beta chain sequence together with its context. Antigen unknown. The source of the sample is a study of cytomegalovirus exposure and HLA in healthy donors. With 3 bases clipped from V and 7 bases from J, the junction kept 8 bases outside the gene matches. The CDR3 runs 17 residues. Per germline, CDR1 SEHNR and CDR2 FQNEAQ (reference sequence). The PCR used 60 Vbeta and 13 Jbeta primers. Only in-frame clones appear in the TCRdb table, and some are missing; sequencing was by immunoSEQ multiplex PCR. The sample shows 110,000 to 150,000 clones, roughly three quarters of them seen only once. Study-wide results and limits: The investigators catalogued 164 TCR beta chains as cytomegalovirus-associated. Later analysis found that TCR beta chains associated with HLA were more clonally expanded than other, equally common chains. Data from an earlier analysis indicated that most TCR beta V segments were productive either about 87% or about 30% of the time. Later findings reportedly placed an Asian-associated ancestry cluster below the roughly 660-donor mean for N-insertions.

The clonotype originates from a man aged 55 to 70 in good health and CMV-seronegative. The rearrangement uses TRBV7-9 and TRBJ2-1; TRBD2 matches 14 bases. Sequencing was performed on PBMCs. CDR3 DNA sequence: TGTGCCAGCAGCTTTGGACTAGCGGGAGGTCTGAGGAATGAGCAGTTCTTC. Its protein product is CASSFGLAGGLRNEQFF.